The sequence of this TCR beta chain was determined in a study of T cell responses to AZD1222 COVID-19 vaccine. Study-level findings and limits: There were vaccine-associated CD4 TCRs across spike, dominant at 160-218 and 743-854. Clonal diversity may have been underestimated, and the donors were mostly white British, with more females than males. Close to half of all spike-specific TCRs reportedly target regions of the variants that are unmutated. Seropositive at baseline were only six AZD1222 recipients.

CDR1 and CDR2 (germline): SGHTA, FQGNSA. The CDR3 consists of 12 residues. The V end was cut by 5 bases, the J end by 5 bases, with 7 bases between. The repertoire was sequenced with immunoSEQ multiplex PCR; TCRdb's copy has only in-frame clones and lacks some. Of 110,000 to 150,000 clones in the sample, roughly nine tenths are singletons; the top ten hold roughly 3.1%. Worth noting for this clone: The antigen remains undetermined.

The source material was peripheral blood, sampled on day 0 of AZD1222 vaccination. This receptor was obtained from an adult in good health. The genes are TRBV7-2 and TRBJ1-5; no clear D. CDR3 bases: TGTGCCAGCAGCCGAAGCGATCAGCCCCAGCATTTT. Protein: CASSRSDQPQHF.